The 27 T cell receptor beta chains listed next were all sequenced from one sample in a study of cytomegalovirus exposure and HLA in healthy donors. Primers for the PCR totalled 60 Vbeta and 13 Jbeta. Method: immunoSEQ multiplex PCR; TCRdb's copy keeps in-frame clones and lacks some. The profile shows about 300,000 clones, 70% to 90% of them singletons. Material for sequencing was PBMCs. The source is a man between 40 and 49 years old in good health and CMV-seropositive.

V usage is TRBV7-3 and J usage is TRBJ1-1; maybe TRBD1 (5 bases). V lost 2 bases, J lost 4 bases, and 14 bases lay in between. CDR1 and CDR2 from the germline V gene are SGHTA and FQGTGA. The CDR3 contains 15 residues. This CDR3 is CASSLGGGLGTEAFF. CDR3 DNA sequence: TGTGCCAGCAGCTTAGGGGGGGGGTTGGGCACTGAAGCTTTCTTT.

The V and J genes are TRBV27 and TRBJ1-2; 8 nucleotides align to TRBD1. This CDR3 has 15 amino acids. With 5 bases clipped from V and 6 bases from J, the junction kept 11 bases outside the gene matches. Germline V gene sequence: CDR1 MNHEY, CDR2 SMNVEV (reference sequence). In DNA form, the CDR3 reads TGTGCCAGCAGTCCTTCGGACAGGGCCTCGAATGGCTACACCTTC. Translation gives CASSPSDRASNGYTF.

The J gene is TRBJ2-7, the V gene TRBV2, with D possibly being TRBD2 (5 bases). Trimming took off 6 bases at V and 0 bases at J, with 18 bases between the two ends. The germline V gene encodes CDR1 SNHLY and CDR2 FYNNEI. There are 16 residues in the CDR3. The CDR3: CASSSLGDMSSYEQYF. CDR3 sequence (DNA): TGTGCCAGCAGCTCCCTCGGGGATATGAGCTCCTACGAGCAGTACTTC.

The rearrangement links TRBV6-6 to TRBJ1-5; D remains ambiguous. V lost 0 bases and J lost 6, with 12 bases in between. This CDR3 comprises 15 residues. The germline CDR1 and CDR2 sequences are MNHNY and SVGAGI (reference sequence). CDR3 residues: CASSYSSRNLQPQHF. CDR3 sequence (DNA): TGTGCCAGCAGTTACTCGAGCAGGAACCTTCAGCCCCAGCATTTT.

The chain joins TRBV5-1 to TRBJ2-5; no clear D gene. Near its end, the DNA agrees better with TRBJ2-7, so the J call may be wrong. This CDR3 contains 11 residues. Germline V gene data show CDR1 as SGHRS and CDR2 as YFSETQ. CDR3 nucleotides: TGCGCCAGCAGCTTCCAGGCCGAGCAGTACTTC. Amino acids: CASSFQAEQYF.

CDR3 region: CAIRTSGRLSSYNEQFF. CDR3 DNA: TGTGCCATCCGGACTAGCGGGAGGCTTAGCTCCTACAATGAGCAGTTCTTC. This rearrangement joins TRBV28 to TRBJ2-1; TRBD2 matches 14 bases. V dropped 10 bases and J dropped 0; count of bases not matched to a gene: 8. This CDR3 comprises 17 residues. Germline V gene lookup returns CDR1 MDHEN and CDR2 SYDVKM.

The CDR3 DNA follows: TGTGCCAGCAGCTTAGCGGCTAGCGGGAGTCGAGATACGCAGTATTTT. Amino acids: CASSLAASGSRDTQYF. The V gene is TRBV11-2, the J gene TRBJ2-3; 10 nucleotides match TRBD2. The germline V gene encodes CDR1 SGHAT and CDR2 FQNNGV. The CDR3 consists of 16 residues. The trim removed 1 base at V and 5 bases at J, leaving 6 bases unmatched.

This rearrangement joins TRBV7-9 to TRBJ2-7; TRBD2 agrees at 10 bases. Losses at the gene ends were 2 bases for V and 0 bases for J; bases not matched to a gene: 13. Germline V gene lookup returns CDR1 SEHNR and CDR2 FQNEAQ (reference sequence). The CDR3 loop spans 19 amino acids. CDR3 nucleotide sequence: TGTGCCAGCAGCTTAAGGTCCCCTAGCGGGAGCTTCGGCTCCTACGAGCAGTACTTC. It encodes CASSLRSPSGSFGSYEQYF.

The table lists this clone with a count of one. The DNA for the CDR3 is TGCAGCGTTGACACTAGCGGGAGCTCCTACAATGAGCAGTTCTTC. It is translated as CSVDTSGSSYNEQFF. The rearrangement uses TRBV29-1 and TRBJ2-1, with TRBD2 matching over 11 bases. Germline V gives CDR1 SQVTM, CDR2 ANQGSEA. The V segment lost 3 bases and the J segment 0 bases; nucleotides outside the gene matches: 1. The CDR3 is made up of 15 amino acids.

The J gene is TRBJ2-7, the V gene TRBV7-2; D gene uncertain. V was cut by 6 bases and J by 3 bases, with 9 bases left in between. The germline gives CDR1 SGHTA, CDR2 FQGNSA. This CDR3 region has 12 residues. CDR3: CASSSSFYEQYF. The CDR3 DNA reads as TGTGCCAGCAGTTCGAGCTTCTACGAGCAGTACTTC.

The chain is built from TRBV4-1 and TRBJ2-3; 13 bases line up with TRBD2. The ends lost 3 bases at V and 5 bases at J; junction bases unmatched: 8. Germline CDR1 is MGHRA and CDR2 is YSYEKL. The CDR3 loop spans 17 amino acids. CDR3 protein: CASSHRTSGSGGDTQYF. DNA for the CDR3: TGCGCCAGCAGCCATCGGACTAGCGGGAGCGGTGGAGATACGCAGTATTTT.

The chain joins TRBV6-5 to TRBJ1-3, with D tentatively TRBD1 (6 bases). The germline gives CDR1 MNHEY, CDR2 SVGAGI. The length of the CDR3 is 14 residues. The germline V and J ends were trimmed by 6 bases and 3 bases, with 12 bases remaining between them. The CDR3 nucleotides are TGTGCCAGCAGGCGCAGGGGAAGTGGAAACACCATATATTTT. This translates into CASRRRGSGNTIYF.

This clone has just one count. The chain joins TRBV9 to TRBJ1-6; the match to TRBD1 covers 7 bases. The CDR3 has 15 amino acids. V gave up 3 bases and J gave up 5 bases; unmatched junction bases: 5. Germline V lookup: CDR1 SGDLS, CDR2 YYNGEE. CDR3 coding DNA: TGTGCCAGCAGCGCCGGACAGGCCCATAATTCACCCCTCCACTTT. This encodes CASSAGQAHNSPLHF.

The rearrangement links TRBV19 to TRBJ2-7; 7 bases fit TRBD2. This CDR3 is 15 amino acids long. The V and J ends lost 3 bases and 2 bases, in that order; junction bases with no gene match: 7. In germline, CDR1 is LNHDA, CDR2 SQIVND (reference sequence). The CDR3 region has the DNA TGTGCCAGTAGTATGGGGTCTAGCGGTACCTACGAGCAGTACTTC. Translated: CASSMGSSGTYEQYF.

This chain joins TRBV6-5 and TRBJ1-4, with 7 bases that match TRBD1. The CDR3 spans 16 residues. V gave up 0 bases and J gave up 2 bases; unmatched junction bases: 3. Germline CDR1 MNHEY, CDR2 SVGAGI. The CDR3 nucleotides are TGTGCCAGCAGTTACTCCCCGGGACAGACTAATGAAAAACTGTTTTTT. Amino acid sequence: CASSYSPGQTNEKLFF.

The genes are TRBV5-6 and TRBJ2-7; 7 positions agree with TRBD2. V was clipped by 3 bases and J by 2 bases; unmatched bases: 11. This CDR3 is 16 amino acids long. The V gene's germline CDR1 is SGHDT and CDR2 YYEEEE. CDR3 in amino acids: CASSYPPLGGTYEQYF. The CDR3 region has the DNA TGTGCCAGCAGCTATCCCCCTCTCGGGGGGACCTACGAGCAGTACTTC. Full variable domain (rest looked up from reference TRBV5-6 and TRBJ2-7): DAGVTQSPTHLIKTRGQQVTLRCSPKSGHDTVSWYQQALGQGPQFIFQYYEEEERQRGNFPDRFSGHQFPNYSSELNVNALLLGDSALYLCASSYPPLGGTYEQYFGPGTRLTVT.

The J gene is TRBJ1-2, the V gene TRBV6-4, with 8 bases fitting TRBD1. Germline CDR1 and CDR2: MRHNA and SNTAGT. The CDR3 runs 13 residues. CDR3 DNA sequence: TGTGCGGCGCGCAGGGGGCCAGACTATGGCTACACCTTC. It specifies CAARRGPDYGYTF.

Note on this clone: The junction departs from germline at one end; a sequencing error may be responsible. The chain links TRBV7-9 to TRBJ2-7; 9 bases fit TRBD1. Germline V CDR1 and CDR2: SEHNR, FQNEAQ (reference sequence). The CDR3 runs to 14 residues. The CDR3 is CSSSLGTGFSEQYF. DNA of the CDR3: TGTTCCAGCAGCTTGGGGACAGGGTTCTCCGAGCAGTACTTC.

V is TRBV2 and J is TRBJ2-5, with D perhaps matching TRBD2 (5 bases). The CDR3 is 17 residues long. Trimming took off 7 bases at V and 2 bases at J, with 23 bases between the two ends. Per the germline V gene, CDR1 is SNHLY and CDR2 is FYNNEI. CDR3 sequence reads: CASTATPEADPQETQYF. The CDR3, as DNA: TGTGCCAGCACCGCCACTCCGGAGGCGGACCCGCAAGAGACCCAGTACTTC.

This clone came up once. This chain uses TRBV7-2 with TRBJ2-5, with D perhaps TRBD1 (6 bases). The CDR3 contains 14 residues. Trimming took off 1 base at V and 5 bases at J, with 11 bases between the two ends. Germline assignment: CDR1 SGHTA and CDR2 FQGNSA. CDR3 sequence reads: CASSLGRGRETQYF. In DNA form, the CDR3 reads TGTGCCAGCAGCTTAGGCAGGGGAAGGGAGACCCAGTACTTC.

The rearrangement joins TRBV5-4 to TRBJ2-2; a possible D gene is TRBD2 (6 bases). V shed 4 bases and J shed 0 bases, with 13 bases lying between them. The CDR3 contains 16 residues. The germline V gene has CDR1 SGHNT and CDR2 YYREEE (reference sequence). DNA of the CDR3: TGTGCCAGCAGCGACCTGGAGCGGGCGAACACCGGGGAGCTGTTTTTT. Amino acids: CASSDLERANTGELFF.

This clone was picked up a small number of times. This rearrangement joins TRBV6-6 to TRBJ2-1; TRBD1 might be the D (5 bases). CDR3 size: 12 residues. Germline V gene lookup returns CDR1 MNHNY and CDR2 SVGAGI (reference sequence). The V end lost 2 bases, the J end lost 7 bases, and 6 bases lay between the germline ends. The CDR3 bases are TGTGCCAGCAGTTACAAGGGGAATGAGCAGTTCTTC. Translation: CASSYKGNEQFF.

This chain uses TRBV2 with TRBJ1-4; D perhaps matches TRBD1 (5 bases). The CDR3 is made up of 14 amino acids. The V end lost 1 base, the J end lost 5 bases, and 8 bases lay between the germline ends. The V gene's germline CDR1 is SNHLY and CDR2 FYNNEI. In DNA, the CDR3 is TGTGCCAGCAGTGAAGTCCGGGGGAATGAAAAACTGTTTTTT. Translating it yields CASSEVRGNEKLFF.

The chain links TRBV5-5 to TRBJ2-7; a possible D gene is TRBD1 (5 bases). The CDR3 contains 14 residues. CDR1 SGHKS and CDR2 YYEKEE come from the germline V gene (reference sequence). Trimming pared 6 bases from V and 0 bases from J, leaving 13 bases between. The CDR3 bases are TGTGCCAGCAATAGGGGCGGTCTCTCCTACGAGCAGTACTTC. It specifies CASNRGGLSYEQYF.

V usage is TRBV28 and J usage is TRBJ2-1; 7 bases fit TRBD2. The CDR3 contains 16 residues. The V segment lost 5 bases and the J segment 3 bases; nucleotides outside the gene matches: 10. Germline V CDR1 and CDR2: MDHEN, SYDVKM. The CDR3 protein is CASSRLRLADYNEQFF. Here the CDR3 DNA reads TGTGCCAGCAGTCGATTGAGGCTAGCGGACTACAATGAGCAGTTCTTC.

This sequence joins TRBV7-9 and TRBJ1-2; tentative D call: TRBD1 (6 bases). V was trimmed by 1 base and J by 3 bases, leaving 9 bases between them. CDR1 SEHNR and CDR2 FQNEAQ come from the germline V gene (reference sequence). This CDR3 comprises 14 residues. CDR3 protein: CASSLGPGDYGYTF. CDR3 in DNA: TGTGCCAGCAGCTTAGGGCCAGGGGACTATGGCTACACCTTC.

For the CDR3, the DNA is TGTGCCAGCAGTGGGAGGTTCTATGAGCAGTTCTTC. Translation: CASSGRFYEQFF. This chain uses TRBV6-1 with TRBJ2-1; D perhaps matches TRBD2 (5 bases). From germline, CDR1 is MNHNS and CDR2 SASEGT. V was cut by 4 bases and J by 8 bases, with 9 bases left in between. The CDR3 totals 12 residues.